A single sample is the source of the 31 T cell receptor beta chains below, sequenced in a study of OX40 agonist ivuxolimab in advanced cancers. Profiled with immunoSEQ multiplex PCR; TCRdb holds only in-frame clones, not every one. The sample shows some 75,000 clones, around 87% of them seen only once. The sample consisted of CD4+ or CD8+ T cells sorted from blood, taken in a trial of the OX40 agonist ivuxolimab. These receptors all come from an adult with an advanced solid tumor such as melanoma, head and neck, liver or kidney cancer.

This rearrangement joins TRBV6-5 to TRBJ2-7; no definite D call. V was pared by 9 bases and J by 2 bases, with 14 bases between. Germline V gene data show CDR1 as MNHEY and CDR2 as SVGAGI. CDR3 size: 13 residues. The DNA of the CDR3 is TGTGCCAGTGAGGACCGGAGACCCTACGAGCAGTACTTC. It is translated as CASEDRRPYEQYF.

V and J are TRBV30 and TRBJ2-7, with 9 bases matching TRBD1. V lost 4 bases, J lost 6 bases, and 13 bases stayed unmatched. The CDR3 runs 15 residues. The germline gives CDR1 GTSNPN, CDR2 SVGIG (reference sequence). Here the CDR3 DNA reads TGTGCCTGGAAAATACGGGACAGGGTTTTCTTCGAGCAGTACTTC. Translated, it gives CAWKIRDRVFFEQYF.

The V gene is TRBV6-5, the J gene TRBJ2-7; TRBD1 might be the D (5 bases). This CDR3 has 13 amino acids. The germline V gene encodes CDR1 MNHEY and CDR2 SVGAGI. The V and J ends lost 4 bases and 0 bases respectively, with 7 bases between them. This chain's CDR3 is CASSSDISYEQYF. In DNA form, the CDR3 reads TGTGCCAGCAGTTCGGACATCTCCTACGAGCAGTACTTC.

The rearrangement uses TRBV7-9 and TRBJ2-7; possible D gene TRBD1, 6 bases. CDR1 SEHNR and CDR2 FQNEAQ come from the germline V gene (reference sequence). CDR3 length: 14 amino acids. Trimming took off 3 bases at V and 0 bases at J, with 9 bases between the two ends. The CDR3, as DNA: TGTGCCAGCAGCTTCACAGGGAGCTCCTACGAGCAGTACGTC. This sequence encodes CASSFTGSSYEQYV.

This clone was counted a few times. This chain links TRBV29-1 with TRBJ2-5; either TRBD1 or TRBD2 may supply D (6 bases each). The germline CDR1 and CDR2 sequences are SQVTM and ANQGSEA. The CDR3 runs to 13 residues. The V end was cut by 7 bases, the J end by 4 bases, with 16 bases between. For the CDR3, the DNA is TGCAGCGGGGAGGACAGTCTGTCAGAGACCCAGTACTTC. As protein: CSGEDSLSETQYF. The variable domain in full, with the rest retrieved from reference TRBV29-1 and TRBJ2-5, is SAVISQKPSRDICQRGTSLTIQCQVDSQVTMMFWYRQQPGQSLTLIATANQGSEATYESGFVIDKFPISRPNLTFSTLTVSNMSPEDSSIYLCSGEDSLSETQYFGPGTRLLVL.

This chain links TRBV18 with TRBJ2-5, with a possible D match to TRBD1 (5 bases). V dropped 2 bases and J dropped 3 bases, with 7 bases sitting between them. From germline, CDR1 is KGHSH and CDR2 LQKENI. This CDR3 contains 13 residues. The CDR3: CASSPVGEETQYF. CDR3 nucleotides: TGTGCCAGCTCACCAGTAGGGGAAGAGACCCAGTACTTC.

V and J are TRBV7-2 and TRBJ2-6; D is unclear. Germline V lookup: CDR1 SGHTA, CDR2 FQGNSA. V lost 6 bases and J 1 base, leaving 7 bases between the germline ends. There are 14 residues in the CDR3. The CDR3 is CASSIGSGANVLTF. The CDR3 DNA follows: TGTGCCAGCAGTATAGGGTCTGGGGCCAACGTCCTGACTTTC.

This chain links TRBV2 with TRBJ1-1; D unresolved. V lost 6 bases, J lost 3 bases, and 14 bases lay in between. Germline V gives CDR1 SNHLY, CDR2 FYNNEI. This CDR3 has 14 amino acids. This CDR3 is CASRDGEMDTEAFF. Here the CDR3 DNA reads TGTGCCAGCAGGGATGGAGAAATGGACACTGAAGCTTTCTTT.

This rearrangement joins TRBV7-6 to TRBJ1-3; 9 positions agree with TRBD1. The CDR3 sequence is 18 residues long. V gave up 2 bases and J gave up 2 bases; unmatched junction bases: 10. The germline CDR1 and CDR2 sequences are SGHVS and FNYEAQ. The CDR3, as DNA: TGTGCCAGCAGCTTATCCTTATTACAGGGGGCTGCTGGAAACACCATATATTTT. It is translated as CASSLSLLQGAAGNTIYF.

The rearrangement links TRBV28 to TRBJ1-1, with 12 bases aligning to TRBD1. After removal of 5 bases from V and 5 bases from J, the junction contained 12 bases not matched to a gene. CDR1 is MDHEN and CDR2 is SYDVKM in the germline V gene. This CDR3 region has 17 residues. The CDR3 loop is CASSPAPGQGAWTEAFF. CDR3 bases: TGTGCCAGCAGTCCAGCTCCGGGACAGGGGGCGTGGACTGAAGCTTTCTTT.

This chain links TRBV28 with TRBJ1-3; D is unresolved. Germline CDR1 reads MDHEN; CDR2 reads SYDVKM. The V end was cut by 4 bases, the J end by 7 bases, with 17 bases between. The CDR3 loop spans 15 amino acids. In nucleotides, the CDR3 is TGTGCCAGCAGTTCCCTTGGGATACTCAGGAACACCATATATTTT. Translated, it gives CASSSLGILRNTIYF. The entire variable domain, with the rest obtained from reference TRBV28 and TRBJ1-3, is as follows: DVKVTQSSRYLVKRTGEKVFLECVQDMDHENMFWYRQDPGLGLRLIYFSYDVKMKEKGDIPEGYSVSREKKERFSLILESASTNQTSMYLCASSSLGILRNTIYFGEGSWLTVV.

The rearrangement uses TRBV14 and TRBJ2-7; D unresolved. The CDR3 totals 13 residues. The V gene lost 3 bases and the J gene lost 7 bases, with 13 bases spanning the gap. Germline V gene data show CDR1 as SGHDN and CDR2 as FVKESK. Written as DNA, the CDR3 is TGTGCCAGCAGCCAGCAATCAGGCAGGGAGCAGTACGTC. Amino acid sequence: CASSQQSGREQYV.

The chain carries TRBV13 and TRBJ1-6; D possibly corresponds to TRBD1 (6 bases). Trimming shortened V by 5 bases and J by 6 bases, and 8 bases separated the two germline ends. The CDR3 consists of 13 residues. Germline-derived CDR1 and CDR2 are PRHDT and FYEKMQ (reference sequence). DNA for the CDR3: TGTGCCAGCAGCCTGGACAGTAATTCACCCCTCCACTTT. Protein: CASSLDSNSPLHF. The whole variable domain, remainder taken from reference TRBV13 and TRBJ1-6, is AAGVIQSPRHLIKEKRETATLKCYPIPRHDTVYWYQQGPGQDPQFLISFYEKMQSDKGSIPDRFSAQQFSDYHSELNMSSLELGDSALYFCASSLDSNSPLHFGNGTRLTVT.

The genes are TRBV5-6 and TRBJ2-2; the D gene could be TRBD1 or TRBD2 (5 bases each). V was cut by 4 bases and J by 6 bases, with 13 bases left in between. Germline V CDR1 and CDR2: SGHDT, YYEEEE. The CDR3 is 14 amino acids. CDR3 amino acids: CASSRGRPAGELFF. The CDR3 region has the DNA TGTGCCAGCAGCCGGGGCAGGCCCGCCGGGGAGCTGTTTTTT.

This clone was counted between two and nine times. The rearrangement uses TRBV5-1 and TRBJ2-2, with a weak D call TRBD1 (5 bases). V was cut by 3 bases and J by 4 bases, with 7 bases left in between. The CDR3 extends over 13 amino acids. CDR1 SGHRS and CDR2 YFSETQ come from the germline V gene. The CDR3 bases are TGCGCCAGCAGCTCCCAGGGCACCGGGGAGCTGTTTTTT. This translates into CASSSQGTGELFF.

The rearrangement uses TRBV7-9 and TRBJ2-5; 8 bases are shared with TRBD2. CDR3 length: 15 amino acids. V lost 2 bases and J lost 2; bases outside the gene matches: 4. Germline V gene lookup returns CDR1 SEHNR and CDR2 FQNEAQ (reference sequence). CDR3 nucleotide sequence: TGTGCCAGCAGCTTAACGCGGGGGGAGCAAGAGACCCAGTACTTC. Translating it yields CASSLTRGEQETQYF.

The genes are TRBV6-6 and TRBJ1-3; D call uncertain. V dropped 2 bases and J dropped 8 bases, with 16 bases sitting between them. This CDR3 is built from 15 residues. Germline CDR1 is MNHNY and CDR2 is SVGAGI (reference sequence). The DNA for the CDR3 is TGTGCCAGCAGTTACGCGGGAAGGGTTGGGGACACCATATATTTT. It codes for CASSYAGRVGDTIYF.

V is TRBV19 and J is TRBJ2-1; TRBD2 is a possible D gene (5 bases). V was clipped by 1 base and J by 3 bases, with 7 bases between them. CDR3 size: 14 residues. From germline, CDR1 is LNHDA and CDR2 SQIVND (reference sequence). The CDR3 here is CASSIAAGYNEQFF. The DNA of the CDR3 is TGTGCCAGTAGTATAGCGGCGGGCTACAATGAGCAGTTCTTC.

The rearrangement links TRBV4-2 to TRBJ2-6; no definite D call. CDR1 and CDR2 (germline): LGHNA, YNFKEQ. The CDR3 has 18 amino acids. With 6 bases removed from V and 0 bases from J, the gap between germline ends came to 18 bases. CDR3 DNA: TGTGCCAGCAGAAGGTCGGTATCCCCCATCTCTGGGGCCAACGTCCTGACTTTC. Encoded protein: CASRRSVSPISGANVLTF.

The chain recombines TRBV15 with TRBJ2-7; possible D gene TRBD1, 6 bases. Per germline, CDR1 LNHNV and CDR2 YYDKDF (reference sequence). The V and J ends lost 6 bases and 2 bases respectively, with 14 bases between them. This CDR3 has 14 residues. The CDR3 DNA follows: TGTGCCACCAGTAACCAACAGGGACCCTACGAGCAGTACTTC. The encoded protein is CATSNQQGPYEQYF.

This chain uses TRBV7-2 with TRBJ2-7, with D possibly called TRBD1 or TRBD2 (6 bases each). This CDR3 contains 17 residues. Trimming left V 1 base short and J 0 bases short, with 16 bases between. Germline CDR1 reads SGHTA; CDR2 reads FQGNSA. The CDR3 DNA reads as TGTGCCAGCAGCTTAGTCGCCGGGGGCTTAAGCTCCTACGAGCAGTACTTC. It is translated as CASSLVAGGLSSYEQYF.

This clone was found once. The rearrangement links TRBV18 to TRBJ2-2; D remains ambiguous. The germline CDR1 and CDR2 sequences are KGHSH and LQKENI. This CDR3 contains 18 residues. Trimming removed 0 bases at V and 1 base at J, with 15 bases between. The DNA for the CDR3 is TGTGCCAGCTCACCACCGAATTTGCCCGCAATGAACACCGGGGAGCTGTTTTTT. This translates into CASSPPNLPAMNTGELFF. The whole variable domain, filled in from reference TRBV18 and TRBJ2-2, reads NAGVMQNPRHLVRRRGQEARLRCSPMKGHSHVYWYRQLPEEGLKFMVYLQKENIIDESGMPKERFSAEFPKEGPSILRIQQVVRGDSAAYFCASSPPNLPAMNTGELFFGEGSRLTVL.

The CDR3 DNA sequence: TGTGCCAGCAGTTGGACAGCCCGCACAGATACGCAGTATTTT. Translated, it gives CASSWTARTDTQYF. The chain links TRBV6-1 to TRBJ2-3, with D tentatively TRBD1 (6 bases). Germline lookup yields CDR1 MNHNS and CDR2 SASEGT. The CDR3 runs 14 residues. The ends were cut back, 5 bases at V and 1 base at J, with 10 bases in the middle.

V usage is TRBV2 and J usage is TRBJ2-2, with a weak D call TRBD1 (6 bases). CDR1 is SNHLY and CDR2 is FYNNEI in the germline V gene. This CDR3 is 16 amino acids long. Trimming stripped 5 bases from V and 1 base from J, with 14 bases between. The CDR3 DNA follows: TGTGCCAGCAGTTTTACAGGGTTTCGGAACACCGGGGAGCTGTTTTTT. Its protein product is CASSFTGFRNTGELFF. Full variable domain (outside the CDR3, taken from reference TRBV2 and TRBJ2-2): EPEVTQTPSHQVTQMGQEVILRCVPISNHLYFYWYRQILGQKVEFLVSFYNNEISEKSEIFDDQFSVERPDGSNFTLKIRSTKLEDSAMYFCASSFTGFRNTGELFFGEGSRLTVL.

V is TRBV27 and J is TRBJ1-1, with a possible D match to TRBD1 (5 bases). The CDR3 has 14 residues. Germline values: CDR1 MNHEY, CDR2 SMNVEV (reference sequence). Trimming left V 1 base short and J 3 bases short, with 9 bases between. The CDR3 nucleotides read TGTGCCAGCAGTTTATACCGGGGCCACACTGAAGCTTTCTTT. It encodes CASSLYRGHTEAFF.

The rearrangement uses TRBV11-2 and TRBJ2-1, with 7 nucleotides matching TRBD2. Germline CDR1 reads SGHAT; CDR2 reads FQNNGV. V gave up 5 bases and J gave up 2 bases; unmatched junction bases: 9. This CDR3 spans 16 amino acids. The CDR3, as DNA: TGTGCCAGCAGCCCCTCGGGACTAAGGACCTACAATGAGCAGTTCTTC. The encoded protein is CASSPSGLRTYNEQFF.

The J gene is TRBJ1-5, the V gene TRBV7-8, with 7 bases fitting TRBD1. Germline V lookup: CDR1 SGHVS, CDR2 FQNEAQ. This CDR3 contains 14 residues. V was clipped by 4 bases and J by 6 bases; unmatched bases: 6. CDR3 in DNA: TGTGCCAGCAGCTCCGTGGAGGGGGCTCAGCCCCAGCATTTT. It translates to CASSSVEGAQPQHF. Filled out from reference TRBV7-8 and TRBJ1-5, the complete variable domain reads GAGVSQSPRYKVAKRGQDVALRCDPISGHVSLFWYQQALGQGPEFLTYFQNEAQLDKSGLPSDRFFAERPEGSVSTLKIQRTQQEDSAVYLCASSSVEGAQPQHFGDGTRLSIL.

The chain employs TRBV19 and TRBJ1-1; D is possibly TRBD1 (6 bases). Trimming took off 5 bases at V and 4 bases at J, with 26 bases between the two ends. CDR1 is LNHDA and CDR2 is SQIVND in the germline V gene (reference sequence). This CDR3 comprises 18 residues. The DNA for the CDR3 is TGTGCCAGTAGTTCCCCCTCGACAGGCGGGAAGTTGGGCACTGAAGCTTTCTTT. Protein product: CASSSPSTGGKLGTEAFF.

The CDR3 DNA reads as TGTGCCAGCAGCTTTCAAGGGACGGGAGAGACCCAGTACTTC. Translation: CASSFQGTGETQYF. V gene TRBV6-5 combines with J gene TRBJ2-5, with D possibly called TRBD1 or TRBD2 (5 bases each). This CDR3 comprises 14 residues. The germline V and J ends were trimmed by 6 bases and 4 bases, with 15 bases remaining between them. Germline V gene lookup returns CDR1 MNHEY and CDR2 SVGAGI.

This CDR3 reads CASSPPPRTGQKDYNSPLHF. The CDR3 DNA reads TGTGCCAGCAGCCCCCCTCCCCGCACAGGGCAAAAAGACTATAATTCACCCCTCCACTTT. V usage is TRBV5-4 and J usage is TRBJ1-6; D possibly corresponds to TRBD1 (6 bases). The CDR3 covers 20 residues. Germline CDR1 reads SGHNT; CDR2 reads YYREEE (reference sequence). Trimming stripped 4 bases from V and 3 bases from J, with 26 bases between.

J is TRBJ1-4 and V is TRBV7-9; tentative D call: TRBD1 (6 bases). This CDR3 spans 15 amino acids. V dropped 1 base and J dropped 4 bases, with 10 bases sitting between them. In germline, CDR1 is SEHNR, CDR2 FQNEAQ (reference sequence). The CDR3: CASSLGPGVNEKLFF. The DNA for the CDR3 is TGTGCCAGCAGCTTAGGTCCAGGGGTTAATGAAAAACTGTTTTTT.